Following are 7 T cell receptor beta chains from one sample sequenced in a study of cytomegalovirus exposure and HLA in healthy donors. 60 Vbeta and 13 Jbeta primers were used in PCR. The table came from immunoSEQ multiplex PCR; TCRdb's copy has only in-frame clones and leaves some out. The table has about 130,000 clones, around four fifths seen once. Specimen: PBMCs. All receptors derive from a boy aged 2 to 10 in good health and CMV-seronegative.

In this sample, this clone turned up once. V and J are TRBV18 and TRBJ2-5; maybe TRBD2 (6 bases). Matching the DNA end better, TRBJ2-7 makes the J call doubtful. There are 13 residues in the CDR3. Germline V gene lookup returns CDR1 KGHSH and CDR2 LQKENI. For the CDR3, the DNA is TGTGCCAGCTCACCTAGTGGGGGGTACGAGCAGTACTTC. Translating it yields CASSPSGGYEQYF.

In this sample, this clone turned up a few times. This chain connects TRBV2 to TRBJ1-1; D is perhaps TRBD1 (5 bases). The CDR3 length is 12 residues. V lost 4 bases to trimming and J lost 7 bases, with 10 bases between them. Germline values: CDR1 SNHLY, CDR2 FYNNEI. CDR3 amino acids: CASSGSGLEAFF. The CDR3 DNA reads TGTGCCAGCAGTGGTTCGGGACTTGAAGCTTTCTTT.

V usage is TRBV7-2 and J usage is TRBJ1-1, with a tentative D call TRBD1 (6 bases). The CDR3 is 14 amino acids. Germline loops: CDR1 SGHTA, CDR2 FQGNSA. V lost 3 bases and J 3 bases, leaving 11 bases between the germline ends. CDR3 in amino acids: CASSFLYRDTEAFF. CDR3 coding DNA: TGTGCCAGCAGCTTTCTCTACAGGGACACTGAAGCTTTCTTT.

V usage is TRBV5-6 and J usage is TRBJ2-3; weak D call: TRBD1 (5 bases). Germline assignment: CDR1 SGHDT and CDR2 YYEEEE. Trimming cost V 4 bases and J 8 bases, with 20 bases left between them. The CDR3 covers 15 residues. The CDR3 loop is CASSVAGPRVGTQYF. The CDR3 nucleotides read TGTGCCAGCAGCGTAGCAGGGCCAAGGGTTGGTACGCAGTATTTT.

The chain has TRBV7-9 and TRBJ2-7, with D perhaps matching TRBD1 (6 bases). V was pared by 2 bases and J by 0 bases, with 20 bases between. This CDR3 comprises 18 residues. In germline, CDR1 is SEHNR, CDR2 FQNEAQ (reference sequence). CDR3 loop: CASSLYSGDGWSSYEQYV. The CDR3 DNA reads TGTGCCAGCAGCTTATATTCAGGGGACGGTTGGAGCTCCTACGAGCAGTACGTC.

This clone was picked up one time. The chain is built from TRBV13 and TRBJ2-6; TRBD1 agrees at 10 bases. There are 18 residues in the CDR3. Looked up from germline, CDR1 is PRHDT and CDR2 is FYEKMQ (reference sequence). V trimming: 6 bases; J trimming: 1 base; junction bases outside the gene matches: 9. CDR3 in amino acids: CASSKGRQGASGANVLTF. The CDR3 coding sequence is TGTGCCAGCAGTAAGGGGAGACAGGGGGCGTCTGGGGCCAACGTCCTGACTTTC.

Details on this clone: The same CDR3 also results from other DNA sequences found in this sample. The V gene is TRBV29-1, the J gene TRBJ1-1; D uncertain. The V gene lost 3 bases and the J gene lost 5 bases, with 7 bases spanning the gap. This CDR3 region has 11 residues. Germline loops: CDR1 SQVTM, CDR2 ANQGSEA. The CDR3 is CSVEGGTEAFF. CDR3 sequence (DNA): TGCAGCGTTGAGGGAGGGACTGAAGCTTTCTTT.